The next 26 T cell receptor beta chains were all read from a single sample in a study of blood T cell repertoires in COVID-19. Sequencing used immunoSEQ multiplex PCR; TCRdb keeps in-frame clones, though not all of them. The profile shows about 200,000 clones, about 90% of them singletons. Specimen: peripheral blood. These receptors all come from a man between 60 and 70 years old with COVID-19, enrolled during active disease.

This chain joins TRBV3-1 (or the pseudogene TRBV3-2) and TRBJ2-1; 7 bases are shared with TRBD2. The CDR3 sequence is 14 residues long. Per the germline V gene, CDR1 is LGHDT and CDR2 is YNNKEL (reference sequence). V shed 0 bases, J shed 14 bases, and the junction held 10 bases outside the gene matches. CDR3 DNA sequence: TGTGCCAGCAGCCAAGAATCGGCTAGCGGAGGCAAGTTCTTC. Translated: CASSQESASGGKFF.

V usage is TRBV29-1 and J usage is TRBJ1-1; possibly TRBD1 for D (5 bases). The CDR3 covers 13 residues. Trimming removed 4 bases from V and 1 base from J, with 10 bases in between. Germline V gene sequence: CDR1 SQVTM, CDR2 ANQGSEA. This chain's CDR3 is CSVVQTANTEAFF. The CDR3 DNA is TGCAGCGTTGTTCAGACAGCGAACACTGAAGCTTTCTTT.

The V gene is TRBV28, the J gene TRBJ1-4; 11 bases line up with TRBD1. CDR1 is MDHEN, CDR2 SYDVKM, per germline. The CDR3 loop spans 14 amino acids. Losses at the gene ends were 3 bases for V and 8 bases for J; bases not matched to a gene: 2. CDR3 sequence reads: CASSFRTGGEKLFF. The CDR3 coding sequence is TGTGCCAGCAGTTTTCGGACAGGGGGCGAAAAACTGTTTTTT.

The J gene is TRBJ1-1, the V gene TRBV11-2, with D uncertain. CDR3 length: 13 residues. The ends were cut back, 5 bases at V and 3 bases at J, with 10 bases in the middle. Germline V CDR1 and CDR2: SGHAT, FQNNGV. The CDR3 here is CASSPGLYTEAFF. The CDR3 bases are TGTGCCAGCAGCCCCGGACTGTACACTGAAGCTTTCTTT.

The chain couples TRBV6-5 to TRBJ1-5; 10 bases agree with TRBD1. The CDR3 runs to 15 residues. Germline CDR1 and CDR2: MNHEY and SVGAGI. V was clipped by 5 bases and J by 7 bases; unmatched bases: 8. CDR3: CASSPSTGGGQPQHF. CDR3 nucleotide sequence: TGTGCCAGCAGTCCCTCGACAGGGGGCGGACAGCCCCAGCATTTT.

The chain employs TRBV28 and TRBJ1-3; D not certain. V shed 2 bases and J shed 1 base, with 6 bases lying between them. Germline CDR1 MDHEN, CDR2 SYDVKM. The CDR3 spans 14 residues. The CDR3 nucleotides are TGTGCCAGCAGTTTAACGGGGTCTGGAAACACCATATATTTT. This sequence encodes CASSLTGSGNTIYF.

The V call is TRBV4-1, the J call TRBJ1-5; D ambiguous. CDR1 is MGHRA and CDR2 is YSYEKL in the germline V gene. The CDR3 length is 17 residues. V dropped 0 bases and J dropped 4 bases, with 16 bases sitting between them. CDR3 sequence reads: CASSQDLGRGTNQPQHF. In DNA form, the CDR3 reads TGCGCCAGCAGCCAAGATTTGGGGAGAGGTACGAATCAGCCCCAGCATTTT.

The chain joins TRBV29-1 to TRBJ1-1; 7 nucleotides agree with TRBD1. There are 14 residues in the CDR3. Germline loops: CDR1 SQVTM, CDR2 ANQGSEA. V gave up 2 bases and J gave up 1 base; unmatched junction bases: 4. In DNA, the CDR3 is TGCAGCGTTGAACCCGGGACAGCGAACACTGAAGCTTTCTTT. This codes for CSVEPGTANTEAFF.

This chain uses TRBV7-2 with TRBJ2-7; weak D call: TRBD2 (6 bases). The CDR3 length is 17 residues. Germline CDR1 and CDR2: SGHTA and FQGNSA. V shed 1 base and J shed 2 bases, with 18 bases lying between them. The CDR3 DNA is TGTGCCAGCAGCTTAGGCCCACAAAGGACGGGAGCCTACGAGCAGTACTTC. Protein product: CASSLGPQRTGAYEQYF.

The chain has TRBV5-4 and TRBJ2-5, with TRBD2 matching 8 bases. J gave up 1 base and V 0 bases, and 5 bases lay outside the gene matches. This CDR3 is 16 amino acids long. Germline V gene data show CDR1 as SGHNT and CDR2 as YYREEE (reference sequence). CDR3 loop: CASSLGSREVQETQYF. The CDR3 DNA is TGTGCCAGCAGCTTGGGGTCGCGGGAGGTCCAAGAGACCCAGTACTTC.

V usage is TRBV6-5 and J usage is TRBJ2-7; D is perhaps TRBD1 (6 bases). The CDR3 runs 14 residues. The germline V gene encodes CDR1 MNHEY and CDR2 SVGAGI. Trimming pared 0 bases from V and 6 bases from J, leaving 12 bases between. The CDR3 region has the DNA TGTGCCAGCAGTTACTCGACTGGGGGCGGCGAGCAGTACTTC. Encoded protein: CASSYSTGGGEQYF.

This clone has just one count. The chain recombines TRBV2 with TRBJ2-7; D remains ambiguous. CDR1 and CDR2 (germline): SNHLY, FYNNEI. This CDR3 region has 15 residues. V gave up 3 bases and J gave up 3 bases, with 15 bases separating them. The CDR3 sequence: CASSDPPRFLYEQYF. CDR3 nucleotide sequence: TGTGCCAGCAGTGACCCGCCGCGGTTTCTCTACGAGCAGTACTTC.

The chain links TRBV4-1 to TRBJ2-5; D possibly corresponds to TRBD1 (6 bases). CDR3 length equals 14 residues. V was shortened by 4 bases and J by 4 bases, with 13 bases between the two germline ends. From germline, CDR1 is MGHRA and CDR2 YSYEKL. CDR3 sequence: CASSPQGSGETQYF. The CDR3, as DNA: TGCGCCAGCAGCCCTCAGGGGAGTGGAGAGACCCAGTACTTC.

The chain joins TRBV27 to TRBJ2-1; 7 bases map to TRBD1. V trimming: 6 bases; J trimming: 3 bases; junction bases outside the gene matches: 8. CDR3 length: 15 residues. The V gene's germline CDR1 is MNHEY and CDR2 SMNVEV (reference sequence). The CDR3 protein is CASRSRTGGYNEQFF. Written as DNA, the CDR3 is TGTGCCAGCAGATCCCGGACAGGCGGCTACAATGAGCAGTTCTTC.

This chain connects TRBV16 to TRBJ1-5; the D gene is possibly TRBD1 (5 bases). The CDR3 extends over 15 amino acids. Trimming took 3 bases from V and 6 from J, leaving 15 bases between them. Per the germline V gene, CDR1 is KGHSY and CDR2 is FQNENV. The CDR3 nucleotides read TGTGCCAGCAGCCACGAAAGGGGCGCGGTTCAGCCCCAGCATTTT. Translated: CASSHERGAVQPQHF. The complete variable domain, with remaining parts taken from reference TRBV16 and TRBJ1-5, reads GEEVAQTPKHLVRGEGQKAKLYCAPIKGHSYVFWYQQVLKNEFKFLISFQNENVFDETGMPKERFSAKCLPNSPCSLEIQATKLEDSAVYFCASSHERGAVQPQHFGDGTRLSIL.

V and J are TRBV5-1 and TRBJ2-7, with TRBD2 matching 13 bases. Trimming took 3 bases from V and 6 from J; bases not matched to a gene: 6. Per the germline V gene, CDR1 is SGHRS and CDR2 is YFSETQ. The CDR3 contains 15 residues. The CDR3 loop reads CASSWTSGRSGEQYF. In DNA, the CDR3 is TGCGCCAGCAGCTGGACTAGCGGGAGATCGGGCGAGCAGTACTTC. The variable domain in full, with the rest retrieved from reference TRBV5-1 and TRBJ2-7, is KAGVTQTPRYLIKTRGQQVTLSCSPISGHRSVSWYQQTPGQGLQFLFEYFSETQRNKGNFPGRFSGRQFSNSRSEMNVSTLELGDSALYLCASSWTSGRSGEQYFGPGTRLTVT.

This chain connects TRBV7-9 to TRBJ2-2; 7 bases fit TRBD1. Trimming removed 1 base from V and 6 bases from J; junction bases left unmatched: 8. The CDR3 runs 16 residues. Germline lookup yields CDR1 SEHNR and CDR2 FQNEAQ (reference sequence). For the CDR3, the DNA is TGTGCCAGCAGCTTAGACCCTACAGGGGCGGCCGGGGAGCTGTTTTTT. This translates into CASSLDPTGAAGELFF.

The chain uses TRBV5-4 and TRBJ1-1; possibly TRBD1 for D (5 bases). This CDR3 is built from 14 residues. V was trimmed by 5 bases and J by 0 bases, leaving 11 bases between them. Germline CDR1 is SGHNT and CDR2 is YYREEE (reference sequence). This chain's CDR3 is CASSFAGVNTEAFF. Written as DNA, the CDR3 is TGTGCCAGCAGTTTTGCGGGGGTGAACACTGAAGCTTTCTTT.

The chain links TRBV12-3 or TRBV12-4 to TRBJ1-2; D is unclear. The CDR3 has 12 amino acids. V was trimmed by 4 bases and J by 8 bases, leaving 11 bases between them. The CDR3 loop is CASSSGRWGYTF. As DNA, the CDR3 is TGTGCCAGCAGTTCAGGCAGGTGGGGCTACACCTTC.

The J gene is TRBJ1-2, the V gene TRBV28; perhaps TRBD1 as D (5 bases). CDR1 is MDHEN and CDR2 is SYDVKM in the germline V gene. V was shortened by 6 bases and J by 0 bases, with 8 bases between the two germline ends. CDR3 length: 13 amino acids. CDR3 in amino acids: CASRLTANYGYTF. For the CDR3, the DNA is TGTGCCAGCAGGTTGACAGCTAACTATGGCTACACCTTC.

The table lists this clone with a count of one. The CDR3 DNA follows: TGCGCCAGCAGGGGAGGGGACACCGGGGAGCTGTTTTTT. It codes for CASRGGDTGELFF. The chain combines TRBV5-1 with TRBJ2-2; 7 bases align to TRBD2. The V gene's germline CDR1 is SGHRS and CDR2 YFSETQ. The CDR3 covers 13 residues. The V segment lost 5 bases and the J segment 3 bases; nucleotides outside the gene matches: 1.

This clone was picked up one time. This chain joins TRBV6-2 or TRBV6-3 and TRBJ2-7, with 9 bases fitting TRBD1. This CDR3 comprises 15 residues. CDR1 and CDR2 from the germline V gene are MNHEY and SVGEGT. Trimming took 4 bases from V and 3 from J; bases not matched to a gene: 7. The CDR3 region is CASSFRQGVDYEQYF. CDR3 DNA sequence: TGTGCCAGCAGTTTCCGACAGGGGGTAGACTACGAGCAGTACTTC.

This rearrangement joins TRBV5-1 to TRBJ2-3, with 15 bases matching TRBD2. The CDR3 consists of 16 residues. Germline CDR1 SGHRS, CDR2 YFSETQ. Losses at the gene ends were 4 bases for V and 4 bases for J; bases not matched to a gene: 4. Written as DNA, the CDR3 is TGCGCCAGCAGCCCGGGACTAGCGGGAGGTGCAGATACGCAGTATTTT. Translation gives CASSPGLAGGADTQYF.

The chain is built from TRBV28 and TRBJ1-6, with D possibly matching TRBD1 (6 bases). The CDR3 is 16 residues long. Trimming removed 5 bases at V and 5 bases at J, with 16 bases between. Germline V gene sequence: CDR1 MDHEN, CDR2 SYDVKM. The CDR3 here is CASSPPRGIDNSPLHF. The DNA for the CDR3 is TGTGCCAGCAGTCCCCCCAGGGGAATCGATAATTCACCCCTCCACTTT. The full variable domain, its missing parts supplied by reference TRBV28 and TRBJ1-6, is DVKVTQSSRYLVKRTGEKVFLECVQDMDHENMFWYRQDPGLGLRLIYFSYDVKMKEKGDIPEGYSVSREKKERFSLILESASTNQTSMYLCASSPPRGIDNSPLHFGNGTRLTVT.

This sequence joins TRBV24-1 and TRBJ2-2; D may be TRBD2 (5 bases). V was pared by 5 bases and J by 7 bases, with 13 bases between. Germline values: CDR1 KGHDR, CDR2 SFDVKD. The length of the CDR3 is 14 residues. Written as DNA, the CDR3 is TGTGCCACCAGTGCGAACAGCCGGGGCGGGGAGCTGTTTTTT. It encodes CATSANSRGGELFF.

The rearrangement uses TRBV6-4 and TRBJ1-4, with a weak D call TRBD1 (6 bases). CDR1 is MRHNA, CDR2 SNTAGT, per germline. The CDR3 covers 19 residues. V lost 0 bases to trimming and J lost 4 bases, with 21 bases between them. DNA of the CDR3: TGTGCCAGCAGTGACTCGATAATAATTAGACAGGCAGGTAATGAAAAACTGTTTTTT. Amino acids: CASSDSIIIRQAGNEKLFF.